Presented here are 3 T cell receptor beta chains from one specimen sequenced in a study of OX40 agonist ivuxolimab in advanced cancers. The data were produced by immunoSEQ multiplex PCR, yet TCRdb's version contains in-frame clones alone and is incomplete. The data contain 50,000 or so clones, approximately 90% of them seen just once; the ten biggest clones take up more than 13%. The source was CD4+ or CD8+ T cells sorted from blood, collected in a trial of the OX40 agonist ivuxolimab. The receptors derive from an adult with an advanced solid tumor such as melanoma, head and neck, liver or kidney cancer.

The chain couples TRBV9 to TRBJ2-1; D is uncertain. V gave up 0 bases and J gave up 3 bases, with 7 bases separating them. CDR1 and CDR2 from the germline V gene are SGDLS and YYNGEE. The CDR3 is 14 residues long. DNA of the CDR3: TGTGCCAGCAGCGTAGCGGAGTACTACAATGAGCAGTTCTTC. Its translation is CASSVAEYYNEQFF.

The rearrangement links TRBV6-1 to TRBJ2-7, with 9 bases identical to TRBD1. The germline CDR1 and CDR2 sequences are MNHNS and SASEGT. Trimming at V came to 1 base and at J to 1 base, leaving 2 bases not matched to a gene. The CDR3 sequence is 15 residues long. The CDR3 is CASSEVTGGSYEQYF. In nucleotides, the CDR3 is TGTGCCAGCAGTGAAGTGACAGGGGGATCCTACGAGCAGTACTTC.

This chain connects TRBV18 to TRBJ2-7, with 10 bases identical to TRBD2. CDR1 and CDR2 from the germline V gene are KGHSH and LQKENI. The CDR3 is 18 residues long. Germline trimming cut 1 base from V and 0 bases from J; bases unmatched to any gene: 9. CDR3 loop: CASSPRTSGSASSYEQYF. The DNA of the CDR3 is TGTGCCAGCTCACCACGGACTAGCGGATCCGCCAGCTCCTACGAGCAGTACTTC.